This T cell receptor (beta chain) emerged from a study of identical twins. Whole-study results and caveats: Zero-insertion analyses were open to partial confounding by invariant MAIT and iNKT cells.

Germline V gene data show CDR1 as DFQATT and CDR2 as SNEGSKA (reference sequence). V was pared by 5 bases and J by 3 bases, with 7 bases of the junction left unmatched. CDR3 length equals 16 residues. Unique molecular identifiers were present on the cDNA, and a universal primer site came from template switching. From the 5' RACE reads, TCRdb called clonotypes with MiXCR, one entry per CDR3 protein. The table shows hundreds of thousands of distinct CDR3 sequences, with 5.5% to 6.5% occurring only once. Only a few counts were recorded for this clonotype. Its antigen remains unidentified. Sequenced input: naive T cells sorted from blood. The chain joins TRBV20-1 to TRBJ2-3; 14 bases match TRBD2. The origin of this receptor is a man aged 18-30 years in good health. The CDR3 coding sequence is TGCAGTGCTGACCCTGGGACTAGCGGGAGTACAGATACGCAGTATTTT. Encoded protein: CSADPGTSGSTDTQYF.